A single T cell receptor beta chain is shown here with its context. This clonotype was counted ten times or more. Its antigen is unknown. This may be a read error: a much more frequent sequence differs by one nucleotide. The sample comes from a study of tumor-infiltrating lymphocytes in oesophageal squamous cell carcinoma listed by TCRdb under 2016. The library relied on PCR. Sequencing relied on an Illumina HiSeq 2000. TCRdb reworked the public reads: Q25 trimming with fastp, MiXCR clone assembly, productive beta chains retained. One record per CDR3 amino acid sequence lists the most common genes and DNA. Across this sample there are tens of thousands of distinct CDR3 sequences, with roughly two fifths seen only once. Clones ranked in the top ten supply roughly 37% of the sample. The TCR comes from a male donor with esophageal squamous cell carcinoma. Input material: esophageal tumor tissue.

The CDR3 amino acid sequence is: CASSRGPRDEYF. The DNA sequence follows: TGTGCCAGCAGTCGAGGGCCGCGAGATGAGTACTTC. In this chain, TRBV7-6 is recombined with TRBJ2-1, with a weak D call of TRBD2 (5 bases match). From the cysteine through the phenylalanine, the CDR3 covers 12 amino acids. The only DNA kept is the CDR3, 36 bases in frame from the first base. Per the germline V gene, SGHVS is the CDR1 and FNYEAQ is the CDR2.